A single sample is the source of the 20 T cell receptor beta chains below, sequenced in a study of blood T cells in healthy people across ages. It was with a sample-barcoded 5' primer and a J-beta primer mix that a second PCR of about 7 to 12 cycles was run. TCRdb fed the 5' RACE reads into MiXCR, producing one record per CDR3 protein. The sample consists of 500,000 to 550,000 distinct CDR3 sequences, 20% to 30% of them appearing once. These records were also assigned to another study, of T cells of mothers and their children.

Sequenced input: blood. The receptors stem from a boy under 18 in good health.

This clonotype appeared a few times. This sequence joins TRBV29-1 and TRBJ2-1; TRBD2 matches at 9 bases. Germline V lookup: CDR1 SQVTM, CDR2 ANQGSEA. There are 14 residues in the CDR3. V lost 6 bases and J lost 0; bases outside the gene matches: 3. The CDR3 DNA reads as TGCAGCGTGCGCGGGGGGGGCTCCTACAATGAGCAGTTCTTC. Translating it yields CSVRGGGSYNEQFF.

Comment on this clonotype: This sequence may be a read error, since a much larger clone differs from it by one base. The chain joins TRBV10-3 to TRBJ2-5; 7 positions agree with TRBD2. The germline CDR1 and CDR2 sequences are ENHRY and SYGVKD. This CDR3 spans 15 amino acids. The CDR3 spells CAIRRAGVRYNEQSF. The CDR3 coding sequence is TGTGCCATCAGACGCGCGGGAGTACGCTACAATGAGCAGTCCTTC.

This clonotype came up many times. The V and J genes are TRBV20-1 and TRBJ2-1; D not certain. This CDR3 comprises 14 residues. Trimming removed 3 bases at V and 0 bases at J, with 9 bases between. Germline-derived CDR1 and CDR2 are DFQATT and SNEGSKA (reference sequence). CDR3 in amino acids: CSASGSSSYNEQFF. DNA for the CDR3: TGCAGTGCTAGCGGGTCAAGCTCCTACAATGAGCAGTTCTTC.

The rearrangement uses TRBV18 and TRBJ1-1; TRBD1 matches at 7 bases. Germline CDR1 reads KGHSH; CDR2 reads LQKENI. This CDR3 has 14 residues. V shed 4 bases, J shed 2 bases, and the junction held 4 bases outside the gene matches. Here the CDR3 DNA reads TGTGCCAGCTCACGGGGACAGACAAACACTGAAGCTTTCTTT. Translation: CASSRGQTNTEAFF.

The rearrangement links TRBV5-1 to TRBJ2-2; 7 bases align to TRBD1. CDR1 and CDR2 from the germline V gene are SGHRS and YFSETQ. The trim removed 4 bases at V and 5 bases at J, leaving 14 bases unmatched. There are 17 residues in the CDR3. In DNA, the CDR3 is TGCGCCAGCAGCCCCTACGGACAGGCGGCGGCAACCGGGGAGCTGTTTTTT. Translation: CASSPYGQAAATGELFF.

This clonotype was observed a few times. CDR3 protein: CASSLSQTYNEQFF. CDR3 coding DNA: TGTGCCAGCAGTTTAAGCCAGACCTACAATGAGCAGTTCTTC. This chain connects TRBV12-3 or TRBV12-4 to TRBJ2-1; D not certain. The CDR3 runs to 14 residues. Trimming took off 2 bases at V and 2 bases at J, with 7 bases between the two ends.

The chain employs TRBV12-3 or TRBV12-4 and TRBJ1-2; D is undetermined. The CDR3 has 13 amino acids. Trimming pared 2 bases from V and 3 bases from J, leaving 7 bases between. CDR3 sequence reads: CASSLYSDYGYTF. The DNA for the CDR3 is TGTGCCAGCAGTTTATACTCGGACTATGGCTACACCTTC.

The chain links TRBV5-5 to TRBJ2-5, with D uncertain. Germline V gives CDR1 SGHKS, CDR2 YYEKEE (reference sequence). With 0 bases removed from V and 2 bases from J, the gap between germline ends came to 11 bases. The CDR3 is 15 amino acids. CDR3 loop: CASSLDVLPQETQYF. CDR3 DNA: TGTGCCAGCAGCTTGGATGTACTCCCGCAAGAGACCCAGTACTTC. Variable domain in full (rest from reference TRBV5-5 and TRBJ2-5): DAGVTQSPTHLIKTRGQQVTLRCSPISGHKSVSWYQQVLGQGPQFIFQYYEKEERGRGNFPDRFSARQFPNYSSELNVNALLLGDSALYLCASSLDVLPQETQYFGPGTRLLVL.

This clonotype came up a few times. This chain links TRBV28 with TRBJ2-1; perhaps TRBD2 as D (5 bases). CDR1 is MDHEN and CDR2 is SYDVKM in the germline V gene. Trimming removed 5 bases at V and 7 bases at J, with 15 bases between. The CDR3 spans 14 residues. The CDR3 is CASSPGFSGNEQFF. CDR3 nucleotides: TGTGCCAGCAGTCCGGGATTCTCTGGGAATGAGCAGTTCTTC.

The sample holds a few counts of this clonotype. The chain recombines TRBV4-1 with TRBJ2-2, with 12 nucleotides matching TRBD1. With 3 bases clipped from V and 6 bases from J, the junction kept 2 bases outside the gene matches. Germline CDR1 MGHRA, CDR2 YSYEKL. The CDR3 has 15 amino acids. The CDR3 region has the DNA TGCGCCAGCAGCCAGGGACAGGGGGCTCCCGGGGAGCTGTTTTTT. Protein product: CASSQGQGAPGELFF.

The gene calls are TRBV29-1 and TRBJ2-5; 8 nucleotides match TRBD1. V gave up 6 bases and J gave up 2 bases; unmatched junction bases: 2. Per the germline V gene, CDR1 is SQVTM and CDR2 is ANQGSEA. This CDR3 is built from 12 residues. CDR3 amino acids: CSVWTGQETQYF. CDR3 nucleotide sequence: TGCAGCGTGTGGACAGGGCAAGAGACCCAGTACTTC. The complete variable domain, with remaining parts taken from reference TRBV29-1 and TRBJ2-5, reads SAVISQKPSRDICQRGTSLTIQCQVDSQVTMMFWYRQQPGQSLTLIATANQGSEATYESGFVIDKFPISRPNLTFSTLTVSNMSPEDSSIYLCSVWTGQETQYFGPGTRLLVL.

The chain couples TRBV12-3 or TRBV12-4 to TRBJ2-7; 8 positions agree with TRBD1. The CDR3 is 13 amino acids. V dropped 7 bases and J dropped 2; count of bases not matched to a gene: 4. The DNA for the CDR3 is TGTGCCAGCACCCGGGGACAGGCCTACGAGCAGTACTTC. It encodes CASTRGQAYEQYF.

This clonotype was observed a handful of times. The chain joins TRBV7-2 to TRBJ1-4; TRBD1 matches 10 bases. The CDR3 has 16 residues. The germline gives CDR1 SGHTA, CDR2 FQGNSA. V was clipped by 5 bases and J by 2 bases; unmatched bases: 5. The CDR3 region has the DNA TGTGCCAGCAGCCAAGACAGGGGGCTGACTAATGAAAAACTGTTTTTT. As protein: CASSQDRGLTNEKLFF. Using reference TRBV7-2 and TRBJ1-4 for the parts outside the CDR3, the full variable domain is GAGVSQSPSNKVTEKGKDVELRCDPISGHTALYWYRQSLGQGLEFLIYFQGNSAPDKSGLPSDRFSAERTGGSVSTLTIQRTQQEDSAVYLCASSQDRGLTNEKLFFGSGTQLSVL.

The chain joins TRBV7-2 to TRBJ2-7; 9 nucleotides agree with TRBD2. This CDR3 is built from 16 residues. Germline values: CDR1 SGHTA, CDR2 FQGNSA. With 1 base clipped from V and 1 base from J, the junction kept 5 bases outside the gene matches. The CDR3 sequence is CASSLGGAGGSYEQYF. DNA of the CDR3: TGTGCCAGCAGCTTAGGTGGTGCGGGAGGGTCCTACGAGCAGTACTTC.

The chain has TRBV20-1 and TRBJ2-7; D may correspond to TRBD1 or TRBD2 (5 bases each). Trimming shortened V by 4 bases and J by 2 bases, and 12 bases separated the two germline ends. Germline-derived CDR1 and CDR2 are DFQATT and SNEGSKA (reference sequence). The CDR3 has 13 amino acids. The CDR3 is CSAIPGAPYEQYF. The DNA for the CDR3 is TGCAGTGCTATTCCCGGGGCTCCCTACGAGCAGTACTTC.

The CDR3 coding sequence is TGTGCCAGCAGCCCCTCAACCCAGGCCTACGAGCAGTACTTC. Translating gives CASSPSTQAYEQYF. The chain combines TRBV14 with TRBJ2-7; no firm D call. Trimming left V 4 bases short and J 2 bases short, with 12 bases between. The CDR3 is 14 amino acids. The germline CDR1 and CDR2 sequences are SGHDN and FVKESK.

CDR3 bases: TGTGCCACCAAAGTTGGGGGCCGTCCTAGCACAGATACGCAGTATTTT. This translates into CATKVGGRPSTDTQYF. This chain uses TRBV12-3 or TRBV12-4 with TRBJ2-3, with a tentative D call TRBD1 (6 bases). The V end was cut by 10 bases, the J end by 0 bases, with 20 bases between. CDR3 length: 16 amino acids.

The CDR3 sequence is CASSGYYEQYF. For the CDR3, the DNA is TGTGCCAGCAGTGGGTACTACGAGCAGTACTTC. This chain links TRBV6-1 with TRBJ2-7; no clear D gene. Trimming removed 4 bases at V and 3 bases at J, with 4 bases between. Germline lookup yields CDR1 MNHNS and CDR2 SASEGT. The length of the CDR3 is 11 residues.

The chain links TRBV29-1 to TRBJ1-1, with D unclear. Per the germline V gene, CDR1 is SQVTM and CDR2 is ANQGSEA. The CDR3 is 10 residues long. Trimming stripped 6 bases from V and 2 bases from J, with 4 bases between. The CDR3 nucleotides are TGCAGCGTGGGCAACACTGAAGCTTTCTTT. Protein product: CSVGNTEAFF.

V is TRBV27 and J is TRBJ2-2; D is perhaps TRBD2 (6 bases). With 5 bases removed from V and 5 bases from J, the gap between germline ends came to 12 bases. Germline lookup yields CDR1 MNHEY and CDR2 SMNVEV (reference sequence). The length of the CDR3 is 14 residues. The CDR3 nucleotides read TGTGCCAGCAGTGTCGGGGGTGAAACCGGGGAGCTGTTTTTT. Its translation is CASSVGGETGELFF.